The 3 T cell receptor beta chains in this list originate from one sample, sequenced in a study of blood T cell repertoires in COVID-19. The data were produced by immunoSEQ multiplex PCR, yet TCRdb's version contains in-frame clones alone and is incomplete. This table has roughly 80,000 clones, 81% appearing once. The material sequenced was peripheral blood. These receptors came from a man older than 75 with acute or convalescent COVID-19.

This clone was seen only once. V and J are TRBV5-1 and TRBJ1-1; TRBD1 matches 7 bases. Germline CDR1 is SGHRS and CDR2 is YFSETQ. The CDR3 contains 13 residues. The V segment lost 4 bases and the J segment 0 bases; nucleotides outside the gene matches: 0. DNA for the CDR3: TGCGCCAGCAGCGGACAGGTGAACACTGAAGCTTTCTTT. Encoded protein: CASSGQVNTEAFF.

This CDR3 reads CASTQQGGQPQHF. For the CDR3, the DNA is TGTGCCAGCACCCAACAGGGGGGTCAGCCCCAGCATTTT. V usage is TRBV6-5 and J usage is TRBJ1-5; TRBD1 matches at 8 bases. Unmatched junction bases numbered 5, after V lost 7 bases and J lost 6 bases. There are 13 residues in the CDR3. The germline V gene has CDR1 MNHEY and CDR2 SVGAGI.

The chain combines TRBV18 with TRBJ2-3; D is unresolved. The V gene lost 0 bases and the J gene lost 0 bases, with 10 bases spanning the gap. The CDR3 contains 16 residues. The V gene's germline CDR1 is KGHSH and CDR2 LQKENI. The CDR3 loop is CASSPPSRSSTDTQYF. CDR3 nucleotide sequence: TGTGCCAGCTCACCACCGTCCCGGTCTAGCACAGATACGCAGTATTTT.